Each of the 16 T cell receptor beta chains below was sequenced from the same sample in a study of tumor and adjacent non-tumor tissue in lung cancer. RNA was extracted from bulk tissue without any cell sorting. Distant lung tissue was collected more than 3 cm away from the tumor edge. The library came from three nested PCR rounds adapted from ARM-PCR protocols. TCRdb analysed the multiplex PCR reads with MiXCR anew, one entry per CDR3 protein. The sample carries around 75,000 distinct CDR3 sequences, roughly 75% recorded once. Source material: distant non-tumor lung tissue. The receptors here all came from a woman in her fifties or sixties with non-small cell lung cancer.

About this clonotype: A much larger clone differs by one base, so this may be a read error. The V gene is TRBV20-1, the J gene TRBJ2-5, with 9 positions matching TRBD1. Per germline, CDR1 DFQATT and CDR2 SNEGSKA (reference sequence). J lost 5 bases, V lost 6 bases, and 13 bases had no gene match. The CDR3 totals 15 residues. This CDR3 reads CSAHPGQGSQETQYF. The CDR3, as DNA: TGCAGTGCCCATCCGGGACAGGGATCACAGGAGACCCAGTACTTC.

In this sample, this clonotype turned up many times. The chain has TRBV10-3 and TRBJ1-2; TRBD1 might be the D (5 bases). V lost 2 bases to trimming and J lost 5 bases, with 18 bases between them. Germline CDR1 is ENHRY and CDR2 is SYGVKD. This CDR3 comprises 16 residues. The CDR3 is CAISEVGGPPIYGYTF. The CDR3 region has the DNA TGTGCCATCAGTGAGGTCGGGGGACCCCCAATTTATGGCTACACCTTC.

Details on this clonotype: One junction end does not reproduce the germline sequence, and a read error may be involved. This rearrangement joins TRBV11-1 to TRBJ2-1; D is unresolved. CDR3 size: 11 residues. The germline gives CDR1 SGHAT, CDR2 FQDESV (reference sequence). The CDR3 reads CASSIENDQFF. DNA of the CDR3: TGTGCCAGCAGCATAGAGAATGATCAGTTCTTC.

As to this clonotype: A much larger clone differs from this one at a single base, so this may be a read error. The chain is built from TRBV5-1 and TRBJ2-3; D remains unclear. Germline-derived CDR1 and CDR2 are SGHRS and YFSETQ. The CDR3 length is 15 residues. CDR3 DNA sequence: TGCGCCAGCAGCTTGGAGACTGGAGACACAGATATGCAGTATTTT. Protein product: CASSLETGDTDMQYF.

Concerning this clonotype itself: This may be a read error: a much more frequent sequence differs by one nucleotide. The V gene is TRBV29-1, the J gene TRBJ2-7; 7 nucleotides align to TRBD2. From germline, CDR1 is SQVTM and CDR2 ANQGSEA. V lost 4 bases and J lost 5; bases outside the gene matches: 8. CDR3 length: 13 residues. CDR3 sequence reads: CSVGERDRHEQYF. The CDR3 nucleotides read TGCAGCGTTGGGGAGCGGGACCGCCACGAGCAGTACTTC.

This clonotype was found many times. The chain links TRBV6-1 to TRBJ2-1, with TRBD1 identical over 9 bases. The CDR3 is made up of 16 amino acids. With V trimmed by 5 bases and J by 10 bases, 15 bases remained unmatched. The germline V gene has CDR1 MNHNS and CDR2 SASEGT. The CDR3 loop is CASSPPPGQGVNEQFF. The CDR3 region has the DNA TGTGCCAGCAGTCCCCCGCCGGGACAGGGCGTCAACGAGCAGTTCTTC.

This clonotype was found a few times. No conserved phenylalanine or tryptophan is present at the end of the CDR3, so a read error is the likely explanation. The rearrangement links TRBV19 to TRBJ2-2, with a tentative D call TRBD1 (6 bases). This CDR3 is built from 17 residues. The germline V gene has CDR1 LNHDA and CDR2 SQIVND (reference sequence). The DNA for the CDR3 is TGTGCTAGTAGTCCAACCAACAGGGCGGTGGACACCGGGGAGCTGTTTGTT. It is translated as CASSPTNRAVDTGELFV.

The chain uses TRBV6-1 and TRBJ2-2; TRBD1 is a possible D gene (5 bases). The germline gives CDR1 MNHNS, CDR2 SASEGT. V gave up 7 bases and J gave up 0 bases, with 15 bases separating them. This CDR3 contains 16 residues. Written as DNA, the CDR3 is TGTGCCAGCACACGGTTTTCGACAGCGAACACCGGGGAGCTGTTTTTT. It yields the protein CASTRFSTANTGELFF.

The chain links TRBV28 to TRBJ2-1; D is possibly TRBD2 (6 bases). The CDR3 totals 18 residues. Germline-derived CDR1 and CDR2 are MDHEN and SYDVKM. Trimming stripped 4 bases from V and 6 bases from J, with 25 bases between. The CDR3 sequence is CASSYPTTRDSRSNEQFF. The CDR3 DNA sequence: TGTGCCAGCAGTTACCCTACCACCCGGGACTCCAGAAGCAATGAGCAGTTCTTC.

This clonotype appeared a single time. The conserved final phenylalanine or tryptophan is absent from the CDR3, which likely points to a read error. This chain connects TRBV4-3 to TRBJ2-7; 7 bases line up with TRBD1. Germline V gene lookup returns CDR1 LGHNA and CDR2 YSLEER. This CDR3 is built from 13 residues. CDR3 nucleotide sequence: TGCGCCAGCAGGCAAGGGGGCGCGAACGAGCAGTACCTC. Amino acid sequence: CASRQGGANEQYL.

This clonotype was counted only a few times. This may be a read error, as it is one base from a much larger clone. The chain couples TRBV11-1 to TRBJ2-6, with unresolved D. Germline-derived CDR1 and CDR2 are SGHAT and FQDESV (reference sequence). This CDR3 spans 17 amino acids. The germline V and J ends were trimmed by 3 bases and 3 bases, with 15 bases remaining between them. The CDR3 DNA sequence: TGTGCCAGCAGCTTCGCTGCGAGAGCCATTGGGGCCAACGTCCTGACTTTC. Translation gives CASSFAARAIGANVLTF.

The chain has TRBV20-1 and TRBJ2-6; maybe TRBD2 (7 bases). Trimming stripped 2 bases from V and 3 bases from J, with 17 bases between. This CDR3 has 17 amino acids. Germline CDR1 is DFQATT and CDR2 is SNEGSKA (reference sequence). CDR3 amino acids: CSARIRGGEYGANVLTF. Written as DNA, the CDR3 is TGCAGTGCTAGAATTAGGGGGGGAGAGTATGGGGCCAACGTCCTGACTTTC.

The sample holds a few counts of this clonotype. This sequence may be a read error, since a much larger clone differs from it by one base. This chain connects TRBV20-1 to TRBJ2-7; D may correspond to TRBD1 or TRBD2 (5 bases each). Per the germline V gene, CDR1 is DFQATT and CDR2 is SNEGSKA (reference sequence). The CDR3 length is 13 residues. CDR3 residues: CSPKLVGDYEQYF. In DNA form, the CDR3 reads TGCAGCCCTAAACTAGTGGGGGACTACGAGCAGTACTTC.

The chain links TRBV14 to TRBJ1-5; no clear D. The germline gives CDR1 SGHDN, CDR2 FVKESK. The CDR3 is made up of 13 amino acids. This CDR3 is CTSSQTESQPQHF. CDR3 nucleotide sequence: TGTACTAGCAGCCAAACCGAGTCGCAGCCCCAGCATTTT.

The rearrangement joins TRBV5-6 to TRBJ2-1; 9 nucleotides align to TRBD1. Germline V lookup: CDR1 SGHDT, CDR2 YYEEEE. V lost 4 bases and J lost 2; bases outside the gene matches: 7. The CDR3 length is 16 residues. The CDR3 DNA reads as TGTGCCAGCAGCCCGCCGGGGACAGGGACCTACAATGAGCAGTTCTTC. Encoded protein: CASSPPGTGTYNEQFF.

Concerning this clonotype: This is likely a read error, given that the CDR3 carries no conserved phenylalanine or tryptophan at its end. This CDR3 is CASSESTPSTDTQYL. CDR3 coding DNA: TGTGCCAGCAGTGAGTCTACTCCTAGCACAGATACGCAGTATCTT. The chain has TRBV6-1 and TRBJ2-3; D gene unclear. From germline, CDR1 is MNHNS and CDR2 SASEGT. V was trimmed by 3 bases and J by 0 bases, leaving 10 bases between them. The CDR3 length is 15 residues.